This T cell receptor beta chain was captured in a study of identical twins. Healthy Caucasian individuals made up all the donors. A universal primer site was created by template switching, with the cDNA bearing unique molecular identifiers. Each CDR3 protein gets one entry after TCRdb re-called the 5' RACE reads with MiXCR. The repertoire includes 420,000 or so distinct CDR3 sequences, approximately 18% of them detected once, and about 12% sits in the top ten. Notes on the study in general: Analyses of zero insertions could, in part, be confounded by invariant MAIT and iNKT cells.

In germline, CDR1 is MGHRA, CDR2 YSYEKL. This CDR3 spans 13 amino acids. V gave up 1 base and J gave up 6 bases, with 7 bases separating them. This clonotype was detected only a few times. The antigen remains unidentified. This chain links TRBV4-1 with TRBJ2-4; TRBD2 is a possible D gene (6 bases). The sequencing input was naive T cells sorted from blood. The origin of this receptor is a man aged 50-60 years in good health. The CDR3 loop reads CASSQVGGNIQYF. CDR3 nucleotides: TGCGCCAGCAGCCAAGTGGGAGGAAACATTCAGTACTTC.